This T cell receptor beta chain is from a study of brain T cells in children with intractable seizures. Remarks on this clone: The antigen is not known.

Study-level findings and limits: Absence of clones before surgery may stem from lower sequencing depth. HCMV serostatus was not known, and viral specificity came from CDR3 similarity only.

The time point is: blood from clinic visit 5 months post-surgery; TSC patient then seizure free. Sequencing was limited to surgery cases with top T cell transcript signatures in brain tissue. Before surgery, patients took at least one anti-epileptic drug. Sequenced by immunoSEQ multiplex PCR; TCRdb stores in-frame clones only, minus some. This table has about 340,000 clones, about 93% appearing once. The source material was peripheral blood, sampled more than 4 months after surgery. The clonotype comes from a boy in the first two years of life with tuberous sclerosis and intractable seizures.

CDR3 amino acids: CASSPGPLQGRYGYTF. The CDR3 DNA reads as TGTGCCAGCTCACCGGGGCCATTACAGGGGAGGTATGGCTACACCTTC. The V and J genes are TRBV18 and TRBJ1-2, with 7 bases fitting TRBD1. The CDR3 is made up of 16 amino acids. The germline gives CDR1 KGHSH, CDR2 LQKENI. Trimming at V came to 3 bases and at J to 5 bases, leaving 12 bases not matched to a gene. Complete variable domain (other parts from reference TRBV18 and TRBJ1-2): NAGVMQNPRHLVRRRGQEARLRCSPMKGHSHVYWYRQLPEEGLKFMVYLQKENIIDESGMPKERFSAEFPKEGPSILRIQQVVRGDSAAYFCASSPGPLQGRYGYTFGSGTRLTVV.